The rows below give T cell receptor beta chains drawn from one sample of a study of cytomegalovirus exposure and HLA in healthy donors. Assay: immunoSEQ multiplex PCR; the TCRdb copy retains only in-frame clones and omits some. Of some 120,000 clones listed, 76% are singletons. Sequencing used PBMCs. Receptor source: a man aged 50 to 60 in good health and CMV-seronegative. Each CDR3 is given with its conserved first and last residue. D genes are given only for firm matches. Clone size is stated in some rows and not others, as once, few, many or a class when expanded.

size	D	V	J	DNA	CDR3
-	TRBD2	TRBV5-6	TRBJ2-3	TGTGCCAGCAGCTTTCCTAGCGGGTCCCGCACAGATACGCAGTATTTT	CASSFPSGSRTDTQYF
-	-	TRBV11-3	TRBJ2-3	TGTGCCAGCAGCTTAAGAGGGAAAGATACGCAGTATTTT	CASSLRGKDTQYF
-	TRBD1	TRBV13	TRBJ2-5	TGTGCCAGCAGCATTACGGACAGGGCCCAAGAGACCCAGTACTTC	CASSITDRAQETQYF
-	TRBD1	TRBV5-1	TRBJ1-1	TGCGCCAGCAGCGTAGGGGGCCTGGAGACTGAAGCTTTCTTT	CASSVGGLETEAFF
-	TRBD2	TRBV5-1	TRBJ2-1	TGCGCCAGCAGCTTGGGACTAGCGGGGGATGAGCAGTTCTTC	CASSLGLAGDEQFF
-	TRBD2	TRBV5-1	TRBJ2-2	TGCGCCAGCAGAGGTAGCGGGGATAACACCGGGGAGCTGTTTTTT	CASRGSGDNTGELFF
-	-	TRBV29-1	TRBJ1-4	TGCAGCGTTGAAGGAACTCAGGGCGAAAAACTGTTTTTT	CSVEGTQGEKLFF
few	-	TRBV4-2	TRBJ1-1	TGTGCCAGCAGGACAGGCTCGGGCACTGAAGCTTTCTTT	CASRTGSGTEAFF
-	TRBD1	TRBV5-1	TRBJ2-5	TGCGCCAGCAGCACAGGGACAGGGGTTAACAATTGGGCGACCCAGTACTTC	CASSTGTGVNNWATQYF
-	-	TRBV30	TRBJ1-1	TGTGCCTGGAGTGTTGGGGCCCCATTCCGACAGCCGAACACTGAAGCTTTCTTT	CAWSVGAPFRQPNTEAFF
-	-	TRBV6-1	TRBJ1-4	TGTGCCAGCGTGTTCAACTTCGCAACTAATGAAAAACTGTTTTTT	CASVFNFATNEKLFF
-	-	TRBV6-6	TRBJ1-4	TGTGCCAGCAGCAAGCTTAATGAAAAACTGTTTTTT	CASSKLNEKLFF
-	TRBD2	TRBV5-1	TRBJ2-7	TGCGCCAGCAGCCCGGATAGCGGGGGGGCCTACGAGCAGTACTTC	CASSPDSGGAYEQYF
once	TRBD2	TRBV5-4	TRBJ2-1	TGTGCCAGCAGCTTGGGGGGACTAGCAACCCGCAATGAGCAGTTCTTC	CASSLGGLATRNEQFF
-	-	TRBV9	TRBJ2-6	TGTGCCAGCAGCCCCCAAGCCTCTGGGGCCAACGTCCTGACTTTC	CASSPQASGANVLTF
-	TRBD1	TRBV5-1	TRBJ2-1	TGCGCCAGCAGCTTGGCACAGGGGGGAGGAAATGAGCAGTTCTTC	CASSLAQGGGNEQFF
-	-	TRBV18	TRBJ2-2	TGTGCCAGCTCACCAAGGACAGCGAACACCGGGGAGCTGTTTTTT	CASSPRTANTGELFF
few	-	TRBV5-5	TRBJ1-5	TGTGCCAGCAGCCCCGGCGCGGGCAGCAATCAGCCCCAGCATTTT	CASSPGAGSNQPQHF
-	-	TRBV10-3	TRBJ2-7	TGTGCCATCAGTGGCACTAGCAACTCCTACGAGCAGTACTTC	CAISGTSNSYEQYF
-	-	TRBV5-1	TRBJ1-1	TGCGCCAGCAGCACACAGGGCCCTGAAGCTTTCTTT	CASSTQGPEAFF
-	-	TRBV2	TRBJ2-1	TGTGCCAGCCGATGGGCCCCGAAGGGGAATGAGCAGTTCTTC	CASRWAPKGNEQFF
-	-	TRBV15	TRBJ1-1	TGTGCCACCAGCAGACGGACAGAGGCAGCTTTCTTT	CATSRRTEAAFF
few	-	TRBV2	TRBJ2-1	TGTGCCAGCACTATCTCCGGGATCTTAAAGGACAATGAGCAGTTCTTC	CASTISGILKDNEQFF
-	TRBD1	TRBV28	TRBJ1-2	TGTGCCAGCAGCTTGGACAGGGTTCACTATGGCTACACCTTC	CASSLDRVHYGYTF
-	TRBD1	TRBV11-2	TRBJ2-2	TGTGCCAGCAGCTTAGCCGGACAGGGGACCGGGGAGCTGTTTTTT	CASSLAGQGTGELFF
few	TRBD1	TRBV2	TRBJ2-7	TGTGCCAGCAGTGAAGCGAGGACAGGTTACGAGCAGTACTTC	CASSEARTGYEQYF
-	-	TRBV30	TRBJ1-1	TGTGCCTGGAGGGGGTACCAGACGGGATTTGAAGCTTTCTTT	CAWRGYQTGFEAFF
few	TRBD1	TRBV4-1	TRBJ1-1	TGCGCCACCCCAAAAGGCCGGGACAGGGTTCCTGAAGCTTTCTTT	CATPKGRDRVPEAFF
-	-	TRBV5-4	TRBJ1-2	TGTGCCAGCAGCTTGGCAGGAAATTGGGGCTACACCTTC	CASSLAGNWGYTF
few	TRBD1	TRBV19	TRBJ2-1	TGTGCCAGTAGTTTATGGACAGGGGTCTACAATGAGCAGTTCTTC	CASSLWTGVYNEQFF
-	-	TRBV9	TRBJ1-1	TGTGCCAGCAGCGTCATACAGGGAGGGGCTGAAGCTTTCTTT	CASSVIQGGAEAFF
few	TRBD1	TRBV4-1	TRBJ1-2	TGCGCCAGCAGCCAGCCCCGGACAGGTGAAGGCTTCTATGGCTACACCTTC	CASSQPRTGEGFYGYTF
-	-	TRBV28	TRBJ2-3	TGTGCCAGCAGTGGCCCGGCTGGAGCCCGGGACACAGATACGCAGTATTTT	CASSGPAGARDTDTQYF
few	-	TRBV19	TRBJ1-2	TGTGCCAGTACTATCAGGGGAGCGGGAGGCTACACCTTC	CASTIRGAGGYTF
once	-	TRBV5-6	TRBJ1-4	TGTGCCAGCAGTTTACCCTTAGGGGTAACTAATGAAAAACTGTTTTTT	CASSLPLGVTNEKLFF
-	-	TRBV29-1	TRBJ1-2	TGCAGCGTTGGAACACTACAGGTTACAGCTTATGGCTACACCTTC	CSVGTLQVTAYGYTF
-	-	TRBV6-1	TRBJ1-5	TGTGCCAGTACCAGGGGCCCCAATCAGCCCCAGCATTTT	CASTRGPNQPQHF
-	TRBD2	TRBV5-1	TRBJ2-1	TGCGCCAGCAGCTTGGGGTGGGGGACTACACTCAGTAATGAGCAGTTCTTC	CASSLGWGTTLSNEQFF
few	TRBD1	TRBV10-3	TRBJ2-7	TGTGCCATCAGTTCTGACAGGGGCGACGACGAGCAGTACTTC	CAISSDRGDDEQYF
-	-	TRBV25-1	TRBJ1-6	TGTGCCAGCAGTGAATTGAGAGGGGGTGGAGAGTCACCCCTCCACTTT	CASSELRGGGESPLHF
-	-	TRBV29-1	TRBJ1-2	TGCAGCGTTGAGGCAGGGAACAACTATGGCTACACCTTC	CSVEAGNNYGYTF
once	-	TRBV19	TRBJ1-5	TGTGCCAGTAGTACCACTCCAGGGCAGCCCCAGCATTTT	CASSTTPGQPQHF
-	TRBD1	TRBV11-1	TRBJ1-2	TGTGCCAGCAGCCGCGACAGGGGAGATGGCTACACCTTC	CASSRDRGDGYTF
-	-	TRBV5-8	TRBJ1-2	TGTGCCAGCAGCTTGGGGGGAGGCTATGGCTACACCTTC	CASSLGGGYGYTF
few	-	TRBV6-5	TRBJ1-1	TGTGCCAGCAGTTACGCCGGGGGAAACACTGAAGCTTTCTTT	CASSYAGGNTEAFF
-	-	TRBV14	TRBJ2-2	TGTGCCAGCAGCCAAGTAGCGAACACCGGGGAGCTGTTTTTT	CASSQVANTGELFF
-	-	TRBV4-2	TRBJ1-2	TGTGCCAGCAGACAAAACAGGGTGGGAAACTACGGCTACACCTTC	CASRQNRVGNYGYTF
-	-	TRBV4-2	TRBJ2-3	TGTGCCAGCAGCCAAGAGGGCGCGGGGGCTGGGGATACGCAGTATTTT	CASSQEGAGAGDTQYF
-	TRBD1	TRBV10-2	TRBJ2-1	TGCGCCAGCAGGAGGGGGCGTCGCAATGAGCAGTTCTTC	CASRRGRRNEQFF
-	TRBD1	TRBV4-3	TRBJ1-6	TGCGCCAGCAACCGGGACAGAACGAATTCACCCCTCCACTTT	CASNRDRTNSPLHF
-	-	TRBV29-1	TRBJ1-2	TGCAGCGTTGAGACTGAAAACTATGGCTACACCTTC	CSVETENYGYTF
-	-	TRBV4-1	TRBJ1-5	TGCGCCAGCAGCCAAGTCAGGGAAATCAATCAGCCCCAGCATTTT	CASSQVREINQPQHF
-	TRBD1	TRBV28	TRBJ1-2	TGTGCCAGCAGTTCACCACAGGGGGCGAACTATGGCTACACCTTC	CASSSPQGANYGYTF
-	-	TRBV5-1	TRBJ2-6	TGCGCCAGCAGCTCCAGACTTTCTGGGGCCAACGTCCTGACTTTC	CASSSRLSGANVLTF
-	-	TRBV5-1	TRBJ2-1	TGCGCCAGCAGCCTAAAGGCGGATTCCTACAATGAGCAGTTCTTC	CASSLKADSYNEQFF
once	-	TRBV4-2	TRBJ2-2	TGTGCCAGCAGCCTTAGCGGAACCTGGGCCGGGGAGCTGTTTTTT	CASSLSGTWAGELFF
-	-	TRBV4-3	TRBJ1-6	TGCGCCAGCAGCCAAGAATCGCAGGGGAATTCACCCCTCCACTTT	CASSQESQGNSPLHF
few	-	TRBV5-4	TRBJ2-3	TGTGCCAGCAGCTTGGATGGGGGGTCAACAGATACGCAGTATTTT	CASSLDGGSTDTQYF
-	-	TRBV29-1	TRBJ1-2	TGCAGCGTTTTACAGGTCTATGGCTACACCTTC	CSVLQVYGYTF
-	-	TRBV6-6	TRBJ2-1	TGTGCCAGCACCCTCGGGACAAAAGAGCAGTTCTTC	CASTLGTKEQFF